Each of the 20 T cell receptor beta chains below was sequenced from the same sample in a study of beta chain features in type 1 diabetes. Broader study findings: Within each of all four CD4+ subsets, Type 1 diabetes patients had TCRB CDR3s that were moderately but significantly shorter.

Expressed TCRB transcripts were sequenced, since all the RNA that had been isolated was reverse transcribed. Generated by immunoSEQ multiplex PCR, the TCRdb table keeps only in-frame clones and is missing some. Among a few hundred thousand clones listed, roughly 12% were seen once. These TCRs are of unknown antigen specificity. The sequenced material came from naive CD4+ T cells from blood. The receptors originated from a woman younger than 30 with type 1 diabetes.

This chain uses TRBV30 with TRBJ1-2; a possible D gene is TRBD1 (6 bases). Trimming stripped 4 bases from V and 6 bases from J, with 12 bases between. The CDR3 has 12 residues. Germline V gives CDR1 GTSNPN, CDR2 SVGIG (reference sequence). CDR3 region: CAWTRGVDGYTF. The CDR3 DNA is TGTGCCTGGACCAGGGGCGTCGATGGCTACACCTTC.

The rearrangement links TRBV2 to TRBJ2-1, with 8 nucleotides matching TRBD2. Germline V gives CDR1 SNHLY, CDR2 FYNNEI. CDR3 length: 14 residues. V shed 7 bases and J 8 bases; nucleotides not matched to a gene: 10. CDR3 sequence (DNA): TGTGCCAGCATTGATTCGGGAGGGCCCTATGAGCAGTTCTTC. Translated, it gives CASIDSGGPYEQFF.

This rearrangement joins TRBV2 to TRBJ1-5; 10 positions match TRBD1. Germline V gives CDR1 SNHLY, CDR2 FYNNEI. This CDR3 spans 14 amino acids. With 6 bases clipped from V and 5 bases from J, the junction kept 4 bases outside the gene matches. CDR3 residues: CASSPDRGHQPQHF. The DNA of the CDR3 is TGTGCCAGCAGCCCCGACAGGGGGCATCAGCCCCAGCATTTT.

The V gene is TRBV7-2, the J gene TRBJ2-7, with 8 bases aligning to TRBD2. Looked up from germline, CDR1 is SGHTA and CDR2 is FQGNSA. CDR3 length equals 15 residues. Trimming removed 2 bases from V and 4 bases from J; junction bases left unmatched: 7. The CDR3 sequence: CASSLSSGSQYEQYF. In nucleotides, the CDR3 is TGTGCCAGCAGCTTATCCAGCGGGAGTCAATACGAGCAGTACTTC. Supplemented by reference TRBV7-2 and TRBJ2-7, the full variable domain reads GAGVSQSPSNKVTEKGKDVELRCDPISGHTALYWYRQSLGQGLEFLIYFQGNSAPDKSGLPSDRFSAERTGGSVSTLTIQRTQQEDSAVYLCASSLSSGSQYEQYFGPGTRLTVT.

This clone came up a few times. CDR3 protein: CAIRAREGSYNEQFF. CDR3 DNA: TGTGCCATCAGGGCGCGGGAGGGATCCTACAATGAGCAGTTCTTC. V gene TRBV10-3 combines with J gene TRBJ2-1, with 9 bases lining up with TRBD2. V shed 6 bases, J shed 1 base, and the junction held 4 bases outside the gene matches. The CDR3 loop spans 15 amino acids. Germline V CDR1 and CDR2: ENHRY, SYGVKD.

The V and J genes are TRBV4-3 and TRBJ2-3; D not certain. Germline CDR1 reads LGHNA; CDR2 reads YSLEER. The length of the CDR3 is 16 residues. The V gene lost 1 base and the J gene lost 2 bases, with 13 bases spanning the gap. As DNA, the CDR3 is TGCGCCAGCAGCCAAGCGCGAGCTGCGGCCACAGATACGCAGTATTTT. Translated, it gives CASSQARAAATDTQYF.

This clone occurred a few times. The J gene is TRBJ2-4, the V gene TRBV7-2; a possible D gene is TRBD2 (7 bases). The CDR3 covers 13 residues. The germline V gene encodes CDR1 SGHTA and CDR2 FQGNSA. Trimming took 4 bases from V and 7 from J, leaving 11 bases between them. The CDR3 region is CASSSGGGNIQYF. CDR3 coding DNA: TGTGCCAGCAGCTCGGGGGGCGGGAACATTCAGTACTTC.

The table lists this clone with a few counts. The rearrangement uses TRBV2 and TRBJ1-5, with 8 bases that match TRBD1. V shed 5 bases and J 2 bases; nucleotides not matched to a gene: 8. Germline V CDR1 and CDR2: SNHLY, FYNNEI. The CDR3 spans 16 residues. In DNA, the CDR3 is TGTGCCAGCAGTCACACCCAGGGGGCGGGCAATCAGCCCCAGCATTTT. Translating gives CASSHTQGAGNQPQHF. The variable domain in full, with the rest retrieved from reference TRBV2 and TRBJ1-5, is EPEVTQTPSHQVTQMGQEVILRCVPISNHLYFYWYRQILGQKVEFLVSFYNNEISEKSEIFDDQFSVERPDGSNFTLKIRSTKLEDSAMYFCASSHTQGAGNQPQHFGDGTRLSIL.

The chain joins TRBV19 to TRBJ2-5, with 9 bases that match TRBD2. The ends lost 4 bases at V and 5 bases at J; junction bases unmatched: 11. The CDR3 sequence is 16 residues long. From germline, CDR1 is LNHDA and CDR2 SQIVND (reference sequence). CDR3 loop: CASSTFPGAGGETQYF. CDR3 nucleotides: TGTGCCAGTAGTACGTTCCCTGGAGCGGGAGGTGAGACCCAGTACTTC.

This clone has more than one count but fewer than ten. The chain links TRBV5-1 to TRBJ2-1; 8 positions agree with TRBD2. Germline-derived CDR1 and CDR2 are SGHRS and YFSETQ. There are 16 residues in the CDR3. The junction had 6 bases not matched to a gene; V was cut back by 2 bases and J by 2 bases. The CDR3 DNA sequence: TGCGCCAGCAGCTTCCTATGGCGGGAGGCCTACAATGAGCAGTTCTTC. It yields the protein CASSFLWREAYNEQFF.

The chain links TRBV9 to TRBJ1-1, with 8 bases aligning to TRBD1. V shed 4 bases, J shed 0 bases, and the junction held 5 bases outside the gene matches. The germline V gene encodes CDR1 SGDLS and CDR2 YYNGEE. This CDR3 spans 15 amino acids. The CDR3 is CASSPQGAVNTEAFF. The DNA for the CDR3 is TGTGCCAGCAGCCCGCAGGGGGCCGTGAACACTGAAGCTTTCTTT.

This clone was seen a few times. This rearrangement joins TRBV5-1 to TRBJ2-5; D perhaps matches TRBD2 (6 bases). The germline CDR1 and CDR2 sequences are SGHRS and YFSETQ. The V gene lost 4 bases and the J gene lost 2 bases, with 12 bases spanning the gap. This CDR3 is 14 amino acids long. CDR3 nucleotides: TGCGCCAGCAGCCTACCCGGAGGGCAAGAGACCCAGTACTTC. Translated: CASSLPGGQETQYF. Variable domain in full (rest from reference TRBV5-1 and TRBJ2-5): KAGVTQTPRYLIKTRGQQVTLSCSPISGHRSVSWYQQTPGQGLQFLFEYFSETQRNKGNFPGRFSGRQFSNSRSEMNVSTLELGDSALYLCASSLPGGQETQYFGPGTRLLVL.

The chain joins TRBV21-1 to TRBJ2-1; the table calls TRBD1, which could not be checked here. TRBV21-1 is assigned pseudogene status. The CDR3 is made up of 16 amino acids. The CDR3 loop is CASSSGPPSSYNEQFF. The CDR3 DNA reads as TGTGCCAGCAGCAGTGGGCCCCCCAGCTCCTACAATGAGCAGTTCTTC.

This clone has a handful of counts. The gene calls are TRBV9 and TRBJ2-7; D unresolved. V lost 0 bases to trimming and J lost 4 bases, with 14 bases between them. The CDR3 sequence is 15 residues long. CDR1 is SGDLS, CDR2 YYNGEE, per germline. DNA of the CDR3: TGTGCCAGCAGCGTAGGAGTTTGGAGTGGGTACGAGCAGTACTTC. This sequence encodes CASSVGVWSGYEQYF.

This clone was found a few times. This chain joins TRBV30 and TRBJ1-1; D not certain. Trimming removed 0 bases from V and 8 bases from J, with 7 bases in between. The CDR3 extends over 11 amino acids. The germline CDR1 and CDR2 sequences are GTSNPN and SVGIG (reference sequence). The DNA for the CDR3 is TGTGCCTGGAGTGTACTGCAAGAAGCTTTCTTT. It specifies CAWSVLQEAFF.

This clone was seen more than once but under ten times. The chain joins TRBV5-1 to TRBJ2-2; 7 positions match TRBD1. Trimming at V came to 1 base and at J to 1 base, leaving 4 bases not matched to a gene. CDR3 size: 16 residues. The germline V gene has CDR1 SGHRS and CDR2 YFSETQ. The CDR3 loop is CASSLSRQGNTGELFF. In nucleotides, the CDR3 is TGCGCCAGCAGCTTGTCGCGACAGGGGAACACCGGGGAGCTGTTTTTT.

V gene TRBV19 combines with J gene TRBJ1-2; no firm D call. Germline CDR1 is LNHDA and CDR2 is SQIVND (reference sequence). The CDR3 totals 14 residues. Trimming took off 3 bases at V and 8 bases at J, with 16 bases between the two ends. CDR3 sequence reads: CASSIQRPRRGYTF. The CDR3, as DNA: TGTGCCAGTAGTATTCAGAGGCCTCGTCGGGGCTACACCTTC.

This chain links TRBV19 with TRBJ2-2, with D perhaps matching TRBD2 (5 bases). V lost 3 bases, J lost 4 bases, and 9 bases lay in between. Looked up from germline, CDR1 is LNHDA and CDR2 is SQIVND (reference sequence). The CDR3 spans 14 residues. The chain's CDR3 is CASSIGAGTGELFF. Here the CDR3 DNA reads TGTGCCAGTAGTATTGGCGCGGGCACCGGGGAGCTGTTTTTT.

The chain recombines TRBV29-1 with TRBJ2-7; 8 nucleotides align to TRBD1. The CDR3 contains 17 residues. V gave up 7 bases and J gave up 3 bases; unmatched junction bases: 20. The germline V gene encodes CDR1 SQVTM and CDR2 ANQGSEA. The CDR3 DNA sequence: TGCAGCGCCACGGACAGGGAAGTAGGTAGGACCTACTACGAGCAGTACTTC. Encoded protein: CSATDREVGRTYYEQYF.

This clone has a handful of counts. The chain has TRBV13 and TRBJ2-1, with D possibly being TRBD2 (5 bases). The CDR3 extends over 16 amino acids. Germline CDR1 is PRHDT and CDR2 is FYEKMQ (reference sequence). V shed 5 bases and J shed 8 bases, with 22 bases lying between them. CDR3 protein: CASSTVGLAASDEQFF. For the CDR3, the DNA is TGTGCCAGCAGCACCGTCGGGCTAGCCGCCTCGGATGAGCAGTTCTTC.